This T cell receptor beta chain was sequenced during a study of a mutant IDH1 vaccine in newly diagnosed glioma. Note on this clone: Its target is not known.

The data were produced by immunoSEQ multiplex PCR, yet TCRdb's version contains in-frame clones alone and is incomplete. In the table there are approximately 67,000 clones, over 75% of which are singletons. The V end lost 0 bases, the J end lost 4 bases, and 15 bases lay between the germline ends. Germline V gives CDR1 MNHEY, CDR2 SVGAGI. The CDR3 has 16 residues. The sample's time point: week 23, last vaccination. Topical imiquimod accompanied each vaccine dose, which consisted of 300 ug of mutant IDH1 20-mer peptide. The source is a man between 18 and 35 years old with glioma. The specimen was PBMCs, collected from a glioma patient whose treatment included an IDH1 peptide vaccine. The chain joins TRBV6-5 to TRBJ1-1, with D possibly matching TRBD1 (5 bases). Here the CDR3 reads CASSYSVTGGTTEAFF. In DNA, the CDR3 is TGTGCCAGCAGTTACTCGGTTACGGGGGGGACCACTGAAGCTTTCTTT.